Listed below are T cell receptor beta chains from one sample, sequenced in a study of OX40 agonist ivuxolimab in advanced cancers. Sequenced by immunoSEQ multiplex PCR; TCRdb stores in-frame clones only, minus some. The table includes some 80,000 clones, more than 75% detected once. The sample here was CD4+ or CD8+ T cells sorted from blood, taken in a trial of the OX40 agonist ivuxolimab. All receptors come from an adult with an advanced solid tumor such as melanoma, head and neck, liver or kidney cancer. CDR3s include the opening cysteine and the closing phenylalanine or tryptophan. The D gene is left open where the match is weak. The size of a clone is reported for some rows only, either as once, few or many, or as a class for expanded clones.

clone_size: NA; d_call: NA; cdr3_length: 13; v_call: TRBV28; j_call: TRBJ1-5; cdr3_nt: TGTGCCAGCAGGGCCCCATCCAATCAGCCCCAGCATTTT; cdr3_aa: CASRAPSNQPQHF
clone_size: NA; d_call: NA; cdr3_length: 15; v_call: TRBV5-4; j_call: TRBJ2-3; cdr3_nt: TGTGCCAGCAGCTTGGGGCAGATTAGCACAGATACGCAGTATTTT; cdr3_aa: CASSLGQISTDTQYF
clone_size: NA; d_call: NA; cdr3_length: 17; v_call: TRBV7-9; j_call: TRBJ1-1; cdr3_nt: TGTGCCAGCAGCTTAGGAGCCCCCACGGCCCTAAGAACTGAAGCTTTCTTT; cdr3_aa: CASSLGAPTALRTEAFF
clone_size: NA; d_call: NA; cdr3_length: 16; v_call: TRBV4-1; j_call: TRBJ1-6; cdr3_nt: TGCGCCAGCAGCCAAGAAAAAGGGATCTACAATTCACCCCTCCACTTT; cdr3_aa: CASSQEKGIYNSPLHF
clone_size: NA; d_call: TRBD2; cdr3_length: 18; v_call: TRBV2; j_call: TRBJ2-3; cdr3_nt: TGTGCCAGCAGTGAACGGGGTAGCGGGAGCGTCCGGTTGGATACGCAGTATTTT; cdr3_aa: CASSERGSGSVRLDTQYF
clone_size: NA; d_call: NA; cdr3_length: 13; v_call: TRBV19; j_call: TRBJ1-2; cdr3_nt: TGTGCCAGTAGGCTAGACTTAAACTATGGCTACACCTTC; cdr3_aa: CASRLDLNYGYTF
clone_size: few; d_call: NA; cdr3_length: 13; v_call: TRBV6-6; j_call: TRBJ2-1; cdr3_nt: TGTGCCAGCAGTTACCTAACGGGCAATGAGCAGTTCTTC; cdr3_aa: CASSYLTGNEQFF
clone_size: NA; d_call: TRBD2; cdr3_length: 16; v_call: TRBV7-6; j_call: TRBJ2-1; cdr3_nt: TGTGCCAGCAGCATGGGACTAGCGGGAGGCTACAATGAGCAGTTCTTC; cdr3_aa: CASSMGLAGGYNEQFF
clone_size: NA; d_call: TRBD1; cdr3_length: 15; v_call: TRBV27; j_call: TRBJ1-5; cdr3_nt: TGTGCCAGCAGTTTACGTGGGACAGGGCGGCAGCCCCAGCATTTT; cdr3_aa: CASSLRGTGRQPQHF
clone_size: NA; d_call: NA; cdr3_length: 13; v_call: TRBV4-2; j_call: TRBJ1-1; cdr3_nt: TGTGCCAGCAGCCGCCAGGGGAACACTGAAGCTTTCTTT; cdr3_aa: CASSRQGNTEAFF
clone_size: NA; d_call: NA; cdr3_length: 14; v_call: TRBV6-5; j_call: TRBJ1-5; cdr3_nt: TGTGCCAGCAGTTACTTACGTACAGGAGCGGGACAGCATTTT; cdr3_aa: CASSYLRTGAGQHF
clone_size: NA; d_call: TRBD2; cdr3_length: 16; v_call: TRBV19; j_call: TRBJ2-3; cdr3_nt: TGTGCCAGTAGTTACCAGCGGGGGACTAGCACAGATACGCAGTATTTT; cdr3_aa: CASSYQRGTSTDTQYF
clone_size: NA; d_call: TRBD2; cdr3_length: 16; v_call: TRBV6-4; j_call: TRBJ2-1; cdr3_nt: TGTGCCAGCAGTGACTACATTCCTAGCGGGTTTGATGAGCAGTTCTTC; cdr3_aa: CASSDYIPSGFDEQFF
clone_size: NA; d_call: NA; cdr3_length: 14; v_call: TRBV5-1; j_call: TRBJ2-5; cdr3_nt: TGCGCCAGCAAGCTGGGGAGCAACCGAGAGACCCAGTACTTC; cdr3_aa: CASKLGSNRETQYF
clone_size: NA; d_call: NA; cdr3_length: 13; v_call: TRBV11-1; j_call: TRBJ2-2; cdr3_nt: TGTGCCAGCAGTCCAGGGAGTACCGGGGAGCTGTTTTTT; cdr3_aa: CASSPGSTGELFF
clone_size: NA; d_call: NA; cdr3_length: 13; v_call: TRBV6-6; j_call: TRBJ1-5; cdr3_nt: TGTGCCAGCGCCTTACGGGTGGAACAGCCCCAGCATTTT; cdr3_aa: CASALRVEQPQHF
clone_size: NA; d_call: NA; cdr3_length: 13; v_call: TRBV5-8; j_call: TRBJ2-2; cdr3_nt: TGTGCCAGCAGCTTCAGGAACACCGGGGAGCTGTTTTTT; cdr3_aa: CASSFRNTGELFF
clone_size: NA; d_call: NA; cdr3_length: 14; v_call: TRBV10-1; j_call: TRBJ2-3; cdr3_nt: TGCGCCAGCAGTGTTGAGCGGAACACAGATACGCAGTATTTT; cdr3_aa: CASSVERNTDTQYF
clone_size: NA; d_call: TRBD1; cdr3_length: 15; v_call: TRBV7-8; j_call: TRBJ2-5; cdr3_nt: TGTGCCAGCAGCTTAGCGGGACAGATGGGGGAGACCCAGTACTTC; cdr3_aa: CASSLAGQMGETQYF
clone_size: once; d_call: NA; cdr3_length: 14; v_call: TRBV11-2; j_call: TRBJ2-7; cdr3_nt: TGTGCCAGCAGCTTTAGCGACAGGAACTACGAGCAGTACTTC; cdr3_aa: CASSFSDRNYEQYF
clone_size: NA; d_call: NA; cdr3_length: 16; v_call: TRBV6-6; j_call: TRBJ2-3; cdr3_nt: TGTGCCACCTCCCAAGGAGCGGAGAGGAGCACAGATACGCAGTATTTT; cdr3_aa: CATSQGAERSTDTQYF
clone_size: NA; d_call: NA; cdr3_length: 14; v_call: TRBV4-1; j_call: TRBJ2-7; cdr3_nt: TGCGCCAGCAGCCACCCCGGACAGACCTACGAGCAGTACTTC; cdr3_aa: CASSHPGQTYEQYF
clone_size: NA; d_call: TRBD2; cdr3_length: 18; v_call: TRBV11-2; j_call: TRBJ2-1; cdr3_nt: TGTGCCAGCAGGCCGGGACTAGCGGGAGGCAGCTCCTACAATGAGCAGTTCTTC; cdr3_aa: CASRPGLAGGSSYNEQFF
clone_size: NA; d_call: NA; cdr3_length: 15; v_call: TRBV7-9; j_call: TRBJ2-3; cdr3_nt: TGTGCCAGCAGCTTAGGGGCAGGGGTAACAGATACGCAGTATTTT; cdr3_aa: CASSLGAGVTDTQYF
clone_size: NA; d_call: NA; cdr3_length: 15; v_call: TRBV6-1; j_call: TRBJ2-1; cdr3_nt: TGTGCCAGCACCATCCCGGGGGGCACCTACAATGAGCAGTTCTTC; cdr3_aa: CASTIPGGTYNEQFF
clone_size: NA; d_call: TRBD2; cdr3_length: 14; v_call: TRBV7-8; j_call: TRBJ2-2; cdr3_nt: TGTGCCAGCAGCTTAGATCCTAGCGGGTGGGAGCTGTTTTTT; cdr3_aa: CASSLDPSGWELFF
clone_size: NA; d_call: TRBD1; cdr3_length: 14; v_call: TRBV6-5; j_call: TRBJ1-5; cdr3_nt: TGTGCCAGCAGAGGACAGGGTTTAAATCAGCCCCAGCATTTT; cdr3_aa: CASRGQGLNQPQHF